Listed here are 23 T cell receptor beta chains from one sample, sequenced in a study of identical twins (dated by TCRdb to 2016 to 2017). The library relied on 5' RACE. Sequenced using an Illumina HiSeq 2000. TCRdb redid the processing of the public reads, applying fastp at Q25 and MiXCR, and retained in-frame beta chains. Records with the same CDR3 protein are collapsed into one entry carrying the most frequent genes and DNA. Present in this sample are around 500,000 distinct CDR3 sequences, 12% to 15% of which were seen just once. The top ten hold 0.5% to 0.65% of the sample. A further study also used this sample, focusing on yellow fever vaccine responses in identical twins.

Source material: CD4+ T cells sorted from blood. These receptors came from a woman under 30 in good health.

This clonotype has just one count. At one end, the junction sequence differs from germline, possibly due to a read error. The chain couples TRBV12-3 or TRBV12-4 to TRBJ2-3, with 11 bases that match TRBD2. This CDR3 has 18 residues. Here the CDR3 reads CAISLAPGLAGLTDTQYF. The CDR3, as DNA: TGTGCCATCAGTTTAGCGCCCGGACTAGCGGGTCTCACAGATACGCAGTATTTT.

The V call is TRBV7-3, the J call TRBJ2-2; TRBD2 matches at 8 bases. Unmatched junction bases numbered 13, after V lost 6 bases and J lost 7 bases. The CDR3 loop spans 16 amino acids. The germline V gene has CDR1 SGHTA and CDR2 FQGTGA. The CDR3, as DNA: TGTGCCAGCAGTGCCGTCCTCCGGGGGGGCGGCGGGGAGCTGTTTTTT. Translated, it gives CASSAVLRGGGGELFF.

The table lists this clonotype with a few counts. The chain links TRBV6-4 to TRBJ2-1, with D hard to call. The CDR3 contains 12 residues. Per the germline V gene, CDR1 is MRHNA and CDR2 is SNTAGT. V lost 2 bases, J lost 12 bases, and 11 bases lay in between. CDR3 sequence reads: CASSDQTGWQFF. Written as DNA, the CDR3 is TGTGCCAGCAGTGACCAAACGGGCTGGCAGTTCTTC.

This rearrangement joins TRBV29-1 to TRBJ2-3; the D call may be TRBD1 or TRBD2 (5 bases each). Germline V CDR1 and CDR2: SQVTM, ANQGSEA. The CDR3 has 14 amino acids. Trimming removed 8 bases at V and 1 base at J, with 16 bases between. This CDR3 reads CSINRDGGTDTQYF. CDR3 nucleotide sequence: TGCAGCATCAACCGGGACGGGGGCACAGATACGCAGTATTTT.

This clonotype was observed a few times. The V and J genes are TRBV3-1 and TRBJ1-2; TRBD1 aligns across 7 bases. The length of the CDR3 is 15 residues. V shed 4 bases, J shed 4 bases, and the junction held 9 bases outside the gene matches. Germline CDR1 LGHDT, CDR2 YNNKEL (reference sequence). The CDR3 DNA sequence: TGTGCCAGCAGCCCGACGCGGACAGGCCGCTATGGCTACACCTTC. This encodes CASSPTRTGRYGYTF. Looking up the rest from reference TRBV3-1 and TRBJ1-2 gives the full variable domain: DTAVSQTPKYLVTQMGNDKSIKCEQNLGHDTMYWYKQDSKKFLKIMFSYNNKELIINETVPNRFSPKSPDKAHLNLHINSLELGDSAVYFCASSPTRTGRYGYTFGSGTRLTVV.

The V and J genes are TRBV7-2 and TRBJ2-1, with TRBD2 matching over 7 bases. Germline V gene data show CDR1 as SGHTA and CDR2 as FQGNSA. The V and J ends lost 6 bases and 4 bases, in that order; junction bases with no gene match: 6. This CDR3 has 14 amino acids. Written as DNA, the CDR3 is TGTGCCAGCAGACCGGGACTAAAATACAATGAGCAGTTCTTC. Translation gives CASRPGLKYNEQFF.

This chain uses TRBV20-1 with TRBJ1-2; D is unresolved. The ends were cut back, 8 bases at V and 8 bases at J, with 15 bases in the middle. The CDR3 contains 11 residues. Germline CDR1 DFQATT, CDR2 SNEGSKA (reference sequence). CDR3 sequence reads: CSPPAPEGYTF. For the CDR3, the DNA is TGCAGTCCTCCAGCCCCTGAGGGCTACACCTTC.

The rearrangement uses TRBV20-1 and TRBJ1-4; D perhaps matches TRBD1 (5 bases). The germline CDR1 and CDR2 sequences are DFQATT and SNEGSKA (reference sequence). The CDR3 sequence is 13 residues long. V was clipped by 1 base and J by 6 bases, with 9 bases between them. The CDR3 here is CSARGGRDEKLFF. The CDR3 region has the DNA TGCAGTGCTAGAGGAGGCAGGGATGAAAAACTGTTTTTT.

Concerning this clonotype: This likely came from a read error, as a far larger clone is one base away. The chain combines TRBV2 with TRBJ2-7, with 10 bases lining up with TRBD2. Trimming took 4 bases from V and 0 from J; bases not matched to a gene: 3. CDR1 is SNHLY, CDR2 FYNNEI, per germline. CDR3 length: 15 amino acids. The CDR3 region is CASSGTSGSSYEQYF. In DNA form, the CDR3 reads TGTGCCAGCAGTGGGACTAGCGGAAGCTCCTACGAGCAGTACTTC.

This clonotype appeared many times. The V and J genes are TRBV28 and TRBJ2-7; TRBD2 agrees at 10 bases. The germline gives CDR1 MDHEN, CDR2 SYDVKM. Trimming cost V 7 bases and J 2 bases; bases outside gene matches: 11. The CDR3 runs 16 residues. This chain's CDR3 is CASTRLSGRAAYEQYF. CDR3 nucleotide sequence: TGTGCCAGCACCCGATTAAGCGGGAGGGCCGCCTACGAGCAGTACTTC.

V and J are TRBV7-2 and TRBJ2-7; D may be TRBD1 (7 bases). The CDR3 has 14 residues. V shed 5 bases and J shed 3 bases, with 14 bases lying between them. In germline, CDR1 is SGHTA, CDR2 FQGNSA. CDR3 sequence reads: CASSPQGGGYEQYF. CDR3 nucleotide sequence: TGTGCCAGCAGCCCCCAGGGGGGCGGCTACGAGCAGTACTTC.

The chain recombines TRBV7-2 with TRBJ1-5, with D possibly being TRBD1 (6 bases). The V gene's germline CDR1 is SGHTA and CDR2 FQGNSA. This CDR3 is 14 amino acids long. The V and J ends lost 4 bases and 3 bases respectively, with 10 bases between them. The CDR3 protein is CASSSRTVNQPQHF. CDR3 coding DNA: TGTGCCAGCAGCTCCCGGACAGTCAATCAGCCCCAGCATTTT.

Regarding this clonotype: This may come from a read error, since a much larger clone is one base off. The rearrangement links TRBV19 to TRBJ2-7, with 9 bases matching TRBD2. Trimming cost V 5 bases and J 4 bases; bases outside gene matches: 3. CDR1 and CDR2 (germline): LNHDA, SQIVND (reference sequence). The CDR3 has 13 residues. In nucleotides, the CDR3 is TGTGCCAGTAGTTGGACTAGCGATTACGAGCAGTACTTC. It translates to CASSWTSDYEQYF.

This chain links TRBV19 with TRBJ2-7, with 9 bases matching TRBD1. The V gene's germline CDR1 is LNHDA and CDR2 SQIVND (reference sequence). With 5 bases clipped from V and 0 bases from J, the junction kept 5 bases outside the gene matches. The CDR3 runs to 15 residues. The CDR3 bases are TGTGCCAGTAGTGCACAGGGGGCCACCTCCTACGAGCAGTACTTC. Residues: CASSAQGATSYEQYF.

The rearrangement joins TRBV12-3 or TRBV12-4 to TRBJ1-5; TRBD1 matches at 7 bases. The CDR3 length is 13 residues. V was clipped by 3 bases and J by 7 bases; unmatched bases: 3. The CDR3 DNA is TGTGCCAGCAGTTTCAGGGGGGAGCAGCCCCAGCATTTT. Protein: CASSFRGEQPQHF.

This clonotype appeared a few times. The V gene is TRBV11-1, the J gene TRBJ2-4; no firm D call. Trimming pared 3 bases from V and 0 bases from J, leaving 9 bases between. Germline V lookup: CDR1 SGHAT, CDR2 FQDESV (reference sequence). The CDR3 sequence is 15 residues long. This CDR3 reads CASSLTAVAKNIQYF. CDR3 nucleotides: TGTGCCAGCAGCTTGACGGCGGTAGCCAAAAACATTCAGTACTTC.

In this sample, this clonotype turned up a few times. The CDR3 DNA follows: TGTGCCATCATGGGGACAGGGGGCAATGAGCAGTTCTTC. Translation gives CAIMGTGGNEQFF. This chain connects TRBV10-3 to TRBJ2-1; 11 bases are shared with TRBD1. The V gene end was trimmed by 7 bases and the J gene end by 6 bases; junction bases not matched to a gene: 2. Germline loops: CDR1 ENHRY, CDR2 SYGVKD. The CDR3 has 13 amino acids.

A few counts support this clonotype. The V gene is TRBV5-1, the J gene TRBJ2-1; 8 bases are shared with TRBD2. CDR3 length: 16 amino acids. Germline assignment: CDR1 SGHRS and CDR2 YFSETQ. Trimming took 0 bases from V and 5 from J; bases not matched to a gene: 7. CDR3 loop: CASSLASGGRNNEQFF. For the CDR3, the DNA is TGCGCCAGCAGCTTGGCCTCGGGGGGGCGCAACAATGAGCAGTTCTTC.

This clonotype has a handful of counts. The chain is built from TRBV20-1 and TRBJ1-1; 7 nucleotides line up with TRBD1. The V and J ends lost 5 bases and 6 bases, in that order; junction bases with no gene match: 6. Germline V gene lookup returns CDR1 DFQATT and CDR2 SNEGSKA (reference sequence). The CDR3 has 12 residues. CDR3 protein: CSAAGQVSEAFF. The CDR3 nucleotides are TGCAGTGCTGCCGGACAGGTCTCTGAAGCTTTCTTT.

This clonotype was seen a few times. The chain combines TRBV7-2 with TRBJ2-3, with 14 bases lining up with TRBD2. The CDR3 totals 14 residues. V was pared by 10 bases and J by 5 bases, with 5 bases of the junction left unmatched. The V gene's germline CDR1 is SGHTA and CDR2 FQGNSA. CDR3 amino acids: CATTSGGAGDTQYF. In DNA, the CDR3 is TGTGCCACGACTAGCGGGGGGGCAGGAGATACGCAGTATTTT.

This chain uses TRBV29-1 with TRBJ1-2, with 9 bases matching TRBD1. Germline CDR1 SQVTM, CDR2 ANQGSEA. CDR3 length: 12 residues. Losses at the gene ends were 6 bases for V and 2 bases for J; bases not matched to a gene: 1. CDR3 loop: CSVGQGNYGYTF. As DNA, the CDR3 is TGCAGCGTGGGACAGGGAAACTATGGCTACACCTTC.

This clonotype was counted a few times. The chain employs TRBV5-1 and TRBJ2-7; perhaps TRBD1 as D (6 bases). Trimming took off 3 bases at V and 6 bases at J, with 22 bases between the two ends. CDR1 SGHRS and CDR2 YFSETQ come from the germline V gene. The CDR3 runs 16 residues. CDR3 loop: CASSWSPAGVSSEQYF. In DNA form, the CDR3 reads TGCGCCAGCAGCTGGTCCCCCGCAGGGGTGAGTTCCGAGCAGTACTTC.

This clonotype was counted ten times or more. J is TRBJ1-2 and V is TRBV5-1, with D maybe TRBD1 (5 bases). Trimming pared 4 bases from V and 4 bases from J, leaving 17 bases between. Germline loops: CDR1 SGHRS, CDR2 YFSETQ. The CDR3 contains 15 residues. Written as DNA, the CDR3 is TGCGCCAGCAGCCCGGTTGAGACAGACTTCTATGGCTACACCTTC. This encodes CASSPVETDFYGYTF.